The 5 T cell receptor beta chains presented below share a single source sample, sequenced in a study of T cell repertoires in cytomegalovirus infection. Each CDR3 protein gets one entry after TCRdb re-called the reads with MiXCR. The sample has about 600,000 distinct CDR3 sequences, approximately 24% seen once. Material for sequencing was CD8+ T cells from PBMCs. The receptors were gathered from a human donor in good health (CMV status not recorded). Some clones in this sample may be carry-over from other donors' samples.

This clonotype has more than one count but fewer than ten. V and J are TRBV2 and TRBJ2-4, with no clear D. The CDR3 spans 11 residues. Between the trimmed V and J ends, which lost 7 bases and 7 bases, there was a span of 8 bases. Germline CDR1 is SNHLY and CDR2 is FYNNEI. The CDR3 here is CASTEANIQYF. CDR3 DNA: TGTGCCAGCACCGAGGCCAACATTCAGTACTTC.

This clonotype was detected many times. The V and J genes are TRBV7-9 and TRBJ2-5; D may be TRBD2 (6 bases). There are 11 residues in the CDR3. Per germline, CDR1 SEHNR and CDR2 FQNEAQ (reference sequence). Deletions cut 8 bases from V and 5 bases from J, with 9 bases between. As DNA, the CDR3 is TGTGCCAGCGGAGGGAGGGAGACCCAGTACTTC. Protein: CASGGRETQYF.

This clonotype was recorded a few times. The J gene is TRBJ2-3, the V gene TRBV7-6; no clear D gene. The V end lost 5 bases, the J end lost 4 bases, and 13 bases lay between the germline ends. Germline V lookup: CDR1 SGHVS, CDR2 FNYEAQ. This CDR3 is 14 amino acids long. CDR3: CASSPRPVADTQYF. The CDR3 bases are TGTGCCAGCAGCCCCAGACCGGTGGCAGATACGCAGTATTTT.

About this clonotype itself: Since a much larger clone is just one base distant, this may be a read error. The genes are TRBV7-2 and TRBJ2-5, with 13 bases fitting TRBD2. The germline V gene has CDR1 SGHTA and CDR2 FQGNSA. The CDR3 consists of 18 residues. The DNA for the CDR3 is TGTGTCAGCAGCTTAAAGGAGAGACTAGCGGGGGGACAAGAGACCCAGTACTTC. Protein: CVSSLKERLAGGQETQYF.

This clonotype was seen more than once but under ten times. The gene calls are TRBV29-1 and TRBJ2-2; no clear D. V lost 5 bases, J lost 0 bases, and 7 bases lay in between. CDR1 and CDR2 (germline): SQVTM, ANQGSEA. This CDR3 contains 13 residues. CDR3 DNA sequence: TGCAGCGTTTTGGGTGCGAACACCGGGGAGCTGTTTTTT. Its translation is CSVLGANTGELFF.